This T cell receptor (beta chain) is drawn from a study of blood T cells in healthy people across ages. The second PCR ran about 6 to 12 cycles with a sample-barcoded 5' primer and J-beta primers. Via MiXCR, TCRdb re-called the 5' RACE reads, giving one row per CDR3 protein. The sample includes over 1,500,000 distinct CDR3 sequences, around half of them seen just once. Study-level findings and limits: Strong correlation was found linking TCR beta diversity to naive T cell percentage. Estimated diversity across one million T cells was deemed an underestimate.

This clonotype was counted many times. Its antigen remains unidentified. Germline lookup yields CDR1 DFQATT and CDR2 SNEGSKA (reference sequence). V was trimmed by 5 bases and J by 1 base, leaving 17 bases between them. The CDR3 is made up of 15 amino acids. The TCR originated in a middle-aged woman in good health. Sequencing was carried out using blood. The gene calls are TRBV20-1 and TRBJ2-5; D remains ambiguous. The CDR3 nucleotides read TGCAGTGCTCCCACCTCCTGGGGAACCCAAGAGACCCAGTACTTC. It is translated as CSAPTSWGTQETQYF.